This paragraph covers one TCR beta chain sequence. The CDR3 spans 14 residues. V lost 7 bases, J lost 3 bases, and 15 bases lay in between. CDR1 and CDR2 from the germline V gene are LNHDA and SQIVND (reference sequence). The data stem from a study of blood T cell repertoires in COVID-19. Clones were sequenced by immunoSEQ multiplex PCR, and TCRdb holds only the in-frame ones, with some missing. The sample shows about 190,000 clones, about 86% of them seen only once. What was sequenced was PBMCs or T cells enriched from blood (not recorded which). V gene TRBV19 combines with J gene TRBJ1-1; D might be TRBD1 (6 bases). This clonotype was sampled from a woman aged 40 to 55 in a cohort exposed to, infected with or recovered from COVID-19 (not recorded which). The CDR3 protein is CASKPWTADTEAFF. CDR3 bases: TGTGCCAGTAAACCATGGACAGCAGACACTGAAGCTTTCTTT.